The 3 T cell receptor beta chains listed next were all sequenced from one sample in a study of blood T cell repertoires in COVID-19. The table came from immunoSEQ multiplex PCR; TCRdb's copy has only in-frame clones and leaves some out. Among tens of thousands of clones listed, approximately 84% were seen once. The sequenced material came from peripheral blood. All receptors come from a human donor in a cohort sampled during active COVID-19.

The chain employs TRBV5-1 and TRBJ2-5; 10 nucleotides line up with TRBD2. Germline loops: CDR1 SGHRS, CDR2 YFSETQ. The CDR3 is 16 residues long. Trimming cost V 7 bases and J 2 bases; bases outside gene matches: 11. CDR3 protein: CASALGGLARQETQYF. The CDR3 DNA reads TGCGCCAGCGCACTGGGGGGACTAGCGAGACAAGAGACCCAGTACTTC. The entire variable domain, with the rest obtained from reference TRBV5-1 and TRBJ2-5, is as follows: KAGVTQTPRYLIKTRGQQVTLSCSPISGHRSVSWYQQTPGQGLQFLFEYFSETQRNKGNFPGRFSGRQFSNSRSEMNVSTLELGDSALYLCASALGGLARQETQYFGPGTRLLVL.

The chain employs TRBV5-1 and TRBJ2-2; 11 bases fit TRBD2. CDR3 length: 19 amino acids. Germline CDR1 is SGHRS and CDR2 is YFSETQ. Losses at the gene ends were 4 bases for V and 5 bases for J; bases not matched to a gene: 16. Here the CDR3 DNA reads TGCGCCAGCAGCATCAACAGGGGCGAGACTAGCGGGAAAACCGGGGAGCTGTTTTTT. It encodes CASSINRGETSGKTGELFF.

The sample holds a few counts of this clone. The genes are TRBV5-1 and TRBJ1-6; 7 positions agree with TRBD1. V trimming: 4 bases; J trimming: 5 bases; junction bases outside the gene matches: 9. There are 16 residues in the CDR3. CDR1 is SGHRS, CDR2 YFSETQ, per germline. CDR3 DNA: TGCGCCAGCAGCGAAGAGGGACAGCAGAATAATTCACCCCTCCACTTT. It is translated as CASSEEGQQNNSPLHF.